This record covers a single T cell receptor (beta chain). The target antigen is unknown. This CDR3 spans 12 amino acids. In germline, CDR1 is SQVTM, CDR2 ANQGSEA. V gave up 0 bases and J gave up 1 base, with 3 bases separating them. This sample is part of a study of early T cells in non-severe SARS-CoV-2 infection. About the research overall: The chains were unpaired, and the sequenced material was bulk RNA from unsorted whole blood. Study-wide points: VDJdb-based matching was biased toward anti-spike CD8 responses and missed private and CD4 specificities.

Each cDNA molecule carried a unique molecular identifier. In TCRdb, the 5' RACE reads were re-called with MiXCR into one record per CDR3 protein. This table has over 80,000 distinct CDR3 sequences, 9.5% to 15% appearing once. Here the sequenced sample was whole blood, taken at baseline. The TCR sequence derives from an adult who was a healthcare worker with PCR-confirmed SARS-CoV-2 infection or an uninfected control (not recorded which). V usage is TRBV29-1 and J usage is TRBJ1-1; D ambiguous. The CDR3 region is CSVEEWNTEAFF. CDR3 DNA sequence: TGCAGCGTTGAAGAATGGAACACTGAAGCTTTCTTT. The entire variable domain, with the rest obtained from reference TRBV29-1 and TRBJ1-1, is as follows: SAVISQKPSRDICQRGTSLTIQCQVDSQVTMMFWYRQQPGQSLTLIATANQGSEATYESGFVIDKFPISRPNLTFSTLTVSNMSPEDSSIYLCSVEEWNTEAFFGQGTRLTVV.